In its sample, the clone carrying this TCR beta chain was seen once. The data stem from a study of CD8 T cells in Susac syndrome. An input of roughly 0.45 to 1 ug of RNA was subjected to reverse transcription using random hexamers. The CDR3 of TCR beta was amplified by immunoSEQ multiplex PCR across 54 Vbeta and 13 Jbeta. TCRdb re-called the immunoSEQ multiplex PCR reads through MiXCR, storing one row per CDR3 protein. There are some 300,000 distinct CDR3 sequences in the sample; 70% to 90% occur only once, and around 0.11% lies in the top ten. Sequencing of TCR beta, carried out with a high-throughput approach, was applied to CD8+ and CD4+ T cells from the blood. TEMRA cells were enriched by FACS, while CD8+ and CD4+ T cells were obtained through a negative isolation that was performed magnetically. The receptor was isolated from a human donor with multiple sclerosis. The sequenced material came from CD8+ T cells from PBMCs.

CDR3 amino acids: CASSMLPGPRRVYEQYF. The CDR3 nucleotides read TGTGCCAGCAGTATGCTCCCCGGCCCACGCAGGGTCTACGAGCAGTACTTC. V and J are TRBV27 and TRBJ2-7, with D perhaps matching TRBD1 (5 bases). This CDR3 has 17 residues. Germline CDR1 reads MNHEY; CDR2 reads SMNVEV (reference sequence). Trimming left V 5 bases short and J 3 bases short, with 23 bases between.